The 18 T cell receptor beta chains reported below all come from one sample, sequenced in a study of blood T cell repertoires in COVID-19. Sequencing used immunoSEQ multiplex PCR; TCRdb keeps in-frame clones, though not all of them. The sample lists about 51,000 clones; 86% were seen once. Sequenced sample: peripheral blood. These receptors were obtained from a man aged 80 or over with active COVID-19.

This clone was counted only a few times. The V gene is TRBV7-2, the J gene TRBJ1-5; 10 nucleotides line up with TRBD1. With 5 bases clipped from V and 0 bases from J, the junction kept 10 bases outside the gene matches. Germline values: CDR1 SGHTA, CDR2 FQGNSA. CDR3 size: 18 residues. The CDR3 DNA reads TGTGCCAGCAGCACCGGGACAGGGGAGACTTATAGCAATCAGCCCCAGCATTTT. Amino acid sequence: CASSTGTGETYSNQPQHF.

This clone was seen once. This chain joins TRBV18 and TRBJ2-2; 11 bases are shared with TRBD2. Losses at the gene ends were 1 base for V and 3 bases for J; bases not matched to a gene: 10. Germline V gene sequence: CDR1 KGHSH, CDR2 LQKENI. The CDR3 covers 19 residues. The DNA for the CDR3 is TGTGCCAGCTCACCACAACTAGCGGGAGCATCGGCGGACACCGGGGAGCTGTTTTTT. Protein product: CASSPQLAGASADTGELFF.

The rearrangement joins TRBV6-2 or TRBV6-3 to TRBJ2-1; 7 bases fit TRBD1. The trim removed 5 bases at V and 6 bases at J, leaving 10 bases unmatched. The germline V gene encodes CDR1 MNHEY and CDR2 SVGEGT. This CDR3 has 15 residues. CDR3 region: CASSRGTDGRNEQFF. DNA for the CDR3: TGTGCCAGCAGTCGAGGGACAGACGGCCGCAATGAGCAGTTCTTC.

The rearrangement joins TRBV7-8 to TRBJ2-5; no clear D. Deletions cut 4 bases from V and 2 bases from J, with 14 bases between. Germline CDR1 and CDR2: SGHVS and FQNEAQ. There are 15 residues in the CDR3. The CDR3 sequence is CASSSRPLGQETQYF. The DNA of the CDR3 is TGTGCCAGCAGCTCAAGGCCGCTAGGACAAGAGACCCAGTACTTC.

The J gene is TRBJ1-4, the V gene TRBV30, with 7 positions matching TRBD1. V lost 2 bases and J lost 5; bases outside the gene matches: 8. The CDR3 contains 15 residues. Germline V gene data show CDR1 as GTSNPN and CDR2 as SVGIG (reference sequence). The CDR3 protein is CAWSPKGQLNEKLFF. The CDR3 region has the DNA TGTGCCTGGAGTCCCAAGGGACAGCTGAATGAAAAACTGTTTTTT.

The genes are TRBV7-2 and TRBJ2-7, with 8 bases lining up with TRBD1. The junction had 8 bases not matched to a gene; V was cut back by 4 bases and J by 12 bases. Germline loops: CDR1 SGHTA, CDR2 FQGNSA. This CDR3 comprises 12 residues. The CDR3 sequence: CASSSPGQAPYF. Written as DNA, the CDR3 is TGTGCCAGCAGCTCCCCGGGACAGGCGCCGTACTTC.

V and J are TRBV19 and TRBJ2-7; 9 bases map to TRBD1. Trimming took 6 bases from V and 7 from J; bases not matched to a gene: 13. The CDR3 is 15 amino acids. Germline V gene lookup returns CDR1 LNHDA and CDR2 SQIVND (reference sequence). The CDR3 loop is CASRAPGQGREEQYF. The DNA of the CDR3 is TGTGCCAGTAGAGCCCCCGGACAGGGGAGGGAAGAGCAGTACTTC.

The chain is built from TRBV6-8 and TRBJ1-5, with D unresolved. This CDR3 is built from 16 residues. The V gene lost 6 bases and the J gene lost 0 bases, with 15 bases spanning the gap. Germline CDR1 is MNHGY and CDR2 is SAAAGT. The CDR3 region is CASRVLRRVSNQPQHF. DNA for the CDR3: TGTGCCAGCAGGGTCTTACGGAGAGTTAGCAATCAGCCCCAGCATTTT.

The genes are TRBV5-6 and TRBJ2-2; D is undetermined. The V end lost 7 bases, the J end lost 0 bases, and 10 bases lay between the germline ends. This CDR3 is 14 amino acids long. The germline V gene encodes CDR1 SGHDT and CDR2 YYEEEE. DNA for the CDR3: TGTGCCAGCGGGCAAGTATCGAACACCGGGGAGCTGTTTTTT. It specifies CASGQVSNTGELFF.

The genes are TRBV28 and TRBJ1-2; D remains ambiguous. The CDR3 is 14 amino acids. Germline V gives CDR1 MDHEN, CDR2 SYDVKM. V was shortened by 3 bases and J by 6 bases, with 14 bases between the two germline ends. This CDR3 is CASSLLQEGNGYTF. As DNA, the CDR3 is TGTGCCAGCAGTTTGCTGCAGGAAGGCAATGGCTACACCTTC.

The chain employs TRBV28 and TRBJ2-3; D gene unclear. Trimming left V 2 bases short and J 1 base short, with 4 bases between. The germline V gene encodes CDR1 MDHEN and CDR2 SYDVKM. This CDR3 is built from 13 residues. CDR3: CASSLQGTDTQYF. In DNA form, the CDR3 reads TGTGCCAGCAGTTTACAGGGCACAGATACGCAGTATTTT.

The chain links TRBV3-1 (or the pseudogene TRBV3-2) to TRBJ1-4; a possible D gene is TRBD1 (6 bases). Trimming shortened V by 0 bases and J by 6 bases, and 14 bases separated the two germline ends. The CDR3 consists of 16 residues. Germline CDR1 reads LGHDT; CDR2 reads YNNKEL (reference sequence). CDR3 sequence: CASSQEGTRGDEKLFF. The CDR3 region has the DNA TGTGCCAGCAGCCAAGAGGGAACCAGGGGAGATGAAAAACTGTTTTTT.

The gene calls are TRBV12-3 or TRBV12-4 and TRBJ2-7; D possibly corresponds to TRBD2 (6 bases). Trimming removed 7 bases from V and 3 bases from J, with 10 bases in between. CDR3 size: 12 residues. The CDR3 DNA is TGTGCCAGCACTCAGACTAGCTACGAGCAGTACTTC. This codes for CASTQTSYEQYF.

J is TRBJ2-1 and V is TRBV6-5; the D is unclear. This CDR3 has 13 amino acids. Germline loops: CDR1 MNHEY, CDR2 SVGAGI. Deletions cut 0 bases from V and 8 bases from J, with 8 bases between. The CDR3 here is CASSYSRSDEQFF. In DNA form, the CDR3 reads TGTGCCAGCAGTTACTCCCGGTCTGATGAGCAGTTCTTC.

The rearrangement uses TRBV11-2 and TRBJ2-1; weak D call: TRBD2 (7 bases). This CDR3 region has 15 residues. V lost 3 bases, J lost 6 bases, and 15 bases lay in between. CDR1 and CDR2 from the germline V gene are SGHAT and FQNNGV. CDR3 sequence reads: CASSLRGGQANEQFF. The CDR3, as DNA: TGTGCCAGCAGCTTGAGGGGGGGGCAGGCCAATGAGCAGTTCTTC.

V is TRBV19 and J is TRBJ2-7; the match to TRBD1 covers 7 bases. CDR3 size: 14 residues. Unmatched junction bases numbered 4, after V lost 4 bases and J lost 1 base. Germline V lookup: CDR1 LNHDA, CDR2 SQIVND (reference sequence). The CDR3 region is CASSKPGQSYEQYF. For the CDR3, the DNA is TGTGCCAGTAGTAAACCGGGACAGTCCTACGAGCAGTACTTC.

This sequence joins TRBV15 and TRBJ1-4; 11 bases are a match to TRBD1. The J segment lost 7 bases and the V segment lost 5 bases, leaving 6 bases of the junction unmatched. CDR3 length: 15 residues. Looked up from germline, CDR1 is LNHNV and CDR2 is YYDKDF (reference sequence). The DNA for the CDR3 is TGTGCCACCAGCCCTCCGGGACAGGGGGGTGAAAAACTGTTTTTT. Translation: CATSPPGQGGEKLFF. Variable domain in full (rest from reference TRBV15 and TRBJ1-4): DAMVIQNPRYQVTQFGKPVTLSCSQTLNHNVMYWYQQKSSQAPKLLFHYYDKDFNNEADTPDNFQSRRPNTSFCFLDIRSPGLGDTAMYLCATSPPGQGGEKLFFGSGTQLSVL.

Written as DNA, the CDR3 is TGTGCCAGCAGGCCCGGGACAGGGGGAAATCAGCCCCAGCATTTT. Translated: CASRPGTGGNQPQHF. V gene TRBV6-6 combines with J gene TRBJ1-5; 11 bases fit TRBD1. The CDR3 has 15 amino acids. The V and J ends lost 6 bases and 4 bases, in that order; junction bases with no gene match: 5. CDR1 and CDR2 (germline): MNHNY, SVGAGI (reference sequence).